The next 21 T cell receptor beta chains were all read from a single sample in a study of T cell clonality in common variable immunodeficiency. The study, taken as a whole, reports: Common variable immunodeficiency TCR beta sequences reportedly had fewer deletions and N-nucleotide insertions.

The antigens these receptors bind are not known. Measured with immunoSEQ multiplex PCR; TCRdb has only the in-frame clones, and not every one. The record shows 28,000 or so clones for this sample, with no singletons present. The sequenced material came from peripheral blood mononuclear cells. Source of these receptors: a human donor with common variable immunodeficiency.

A note on this clone: The missing CDR3 end, 3 residues past where the read stops, is filled in from the germline J gene. This rearrangement joins TRBV7-2 to TRBJ2-4; unclear D gene. Trimming cost V 1 base and J 7 bases, with 8 bases left between them. Germline loops: CDR1 SGHTA, CDR2 FQGNSA. This CDR3 is 13 amino acids long. This CDR3 is CASSLGQRNIQYF. The CDR3 bases that were read are TGTGCCAGCAGCTTAGGACAAAGGAACATT.

About this clone: Read coverage stops 3 residues before the CDR3 terminus; the germline J gene supplies the remainder. This chain connects TRBV7-9 to TRBJ2-5, with D possibly being TRBD1 (5 bases). CDR3 length: 14 amino acids. V lost 6 bases and J lost 2, with 13 bases in between. Germline CDR1 SEHNR, CDR2 FQNEAQ (reference sequence). Here the CDR3 reads CASSPTGLQETQYF. The CDR3 bases that were read are TGTGCCAGCAGTCCAACAGGCCTACAAGAGACC.

In regard to this clone: The read halts 3 residues ahead of the CDR3 end, with the missing end drawn from the germline J gene. The gene calls are TRBV7-6 and TRBJ1-1, with TRBD1 matching 9 bases. This CDR3 has 15 residues. J was trimmed by 1 base and V by 5 bases; bases with no gene match: 5. Germline lookup yields CDR1 SGHVS and CDR2 FNYEAQ. The CDR3 is CASSRRTGANTEAFF. Partial CDR3 DNA: TGTGCCAGCAGCCGCCGGACAGGGGCGAACACTGAA. The whole variable domain, remainder taken from reference TRBV7-6 and TRBJ1-1, is GAGVSQSPRYKVTKRGQDVALRCDPISGHVSLYWYRQALGQGPEFLTYFNYEAQQDKSGLPNDRFSAERPEGSISTLTIQRTEQRDSAMYRCASSRRTGANTEAFFGQGTRLTVV.

This clone was seen only a few times. Sequencing ends 3 residues short of the CDR3 end; the germline J gene provides the rest. This sequence joins TRBV19 and TRBJ1-1, with TRBD1 matching 7 bases. CDR3 size: 12 residues. Germline V CDR1 and CDR2: LNHDA, SQIVND (reference sequence). This chain's CDR3 is CASSDTGETAFF. The DNA read from the CDR3 is TGTGCCAGTAGCGACACAGGGGAAACG.

This clone was counted a few times. An end of the junction does not agree with germline; a read error may underlie this. The read ends 3 residues shy of where the CDR3 ends; the end is completed using the germline J gene. The chain uses TRBV7-7 and TRBJ2-1, with a weak D call TRBD2 (6 bases). Germline V gene data show CDR1 as SSHAT and CDR2 as FNYEAQ (reference sequence). This CDR3 has 13 amino acids. The CDR3 protein is CASSLRRGNEQFF. The CDR3 bases that were read are TGTGCTAGCAGCCTACGGAGGGGAAATGAG.

This clone was observed a few times. The CDR3 extends 3 residues past the end of the read, so its final part is completed from the germline J gene. This chain links TRBV11-3 with TRBJ2-1, with 8 bases identical to TRBD2. J gave up 7 bases and V 2 bases, and 4 bases lay outside the gene matches. There are 14 residues in the CDR3. Per germline, CDR1 SGHNT and CDR2 YENEEA. The CDR3 spells CASSLRGGVNEQFF. The covered CDR3 bases are TGTGCCAGCAGCTTACGGGGGGGAGTAAATGAG.

In this sample, this clone is medium-sized. Read coverage stops 3 residues before the CDR3 terminus; the germline J gene supplies the remainder. The rearrangement joins TRBV5-1 to TRBJ2-1; TRBD2 agrees at 14 bases. CDR1 is SGHRS and CDR2 is YFSETQ in the germline V gene. This CDR3 is built from 16 residues. With 7 bases clipped from V and 0 bases from J, the junction kept 3 bases outside the gene matches. CDR3 residues: CASGGLAGASYNEQFF. The CDR3 bases that were read are TGCGCCAGCGGGGGACTAGCGGGGGCCTCCTACAATGAG.

This clone was found a few times. Sequencing ends 3 residues short of the CDR3 end; the germline J gene provides the rest. The genes are TRBV23-1 and TRBJ1-2; possible D gene TRBD1, 6 bases. TRBV23-1 is labeled an ORF, and its function is uncertain. This CDR3 contains 17 residues. Trimming pared 1 base from V and 4 bases from J, leaving 19 bases between. The CDR3 here is CASSQLEAGGLGYGYTF. The covered CDR3 bases are TGCGCCAGCAGTCAATTGGAAGCGGGGGGCCTCGGCTATGGC.

Points on this clone: The read terminates 3 residues before the CDR3 end, so the remaining end is supplied by the germline J gene. The rearrangement joins TRBV7-9 to TRBJ2-7, with D perhaps TRBD2 (5 bases). Germline V gene lookup returns CDR1 SEHNR and CDR2 FQNEAQ (reference sequence). CDR3 length: 15 amino acids. V lost 2 bases and J lost 4, with 15 bases in between. CDR3 sequence reads: CASSLMDCPNYEQYF. The part of the CDR3 DNA that was read is TGTGCCAGCAGCTTAATGGACTGCCCAAATTACGAG.

This clone has at least ten counts. The junction departs from germline at one end; a sequencing error may be responsible. Read data end 3 residues before the CDR3 end; the end is taken from the germline J gene. The genes are TRBV4-2 and TRBJ1-2; TRBD1 agrees at 7 bases. The CDR3 has 13 residues. CDR1 is LGHNA, CDR2 YNFKEQ, per germline. The CDR3 sequence is CASSRDRNYGYTF. CDR3 DNA, as far as it was read: TGCGCCAGCAGCCGGGACAGAAACTATGGC.

Concerning this clone: The read finishes 3 residues shy of the CDR3 end, and the germline J gene is used to complete it. V is TRBV19 and J is TRBJ2-7, with 11 bases aligning to TRBD2. The CDR3 spans 14 residues. V lost 2 bases to trimming and J lost 3 bases; unmatched junction nucleotides: 0. Germline CDR1 is LNHDA and CDR2 is SQIVND (reference sequence). The DNA read from the CDR3 is TGTGCCAGTAGTATAACTAGCGGGGGCTACGAG. Translation gives CASSITSGGYE. The whole CDR3 region reads CASSITSGGYEQYF.

In its sample, this clone was seen many times. CDR3 DNA, as far as it was read: TGCAGCGCCATACCCTCGGGGTTTAATGAG. This translates into CSAIPSGFNE. The full CDR3 protein reads CSAIPSGFNEQFF. The gene calls are TRBV29-1 and TRBJ2-1, with D maybe TRBD2 (5 bases). Sequencing ends 3 residues short of the CDR3 end; the germline J gene provides the rest. The V gene's germline CDR1 is SQVTM and CDR2 ANQGSEA. With 7 bases removed from V and 7 bases from J, the gap between germline ends came to 17 bases. The CDR3 is 13 residues long.

This clone was picked up a small number of times. Read coverage stops 3 residues before the CDR3 terminus; the germline J gene supplies the remainder. J is TRBJ2-1 and V is TRBV19; TRBD2 matches 11 bases. The junction had 12 bases not matched to a gene; V was cut back by 7 bases and J by 4 bases. Per the germline V gene, CDR1 is LNHDA and CDR2 is SQIVND (reference sequence). The CDR3 has 17 amino acids. Partial CDR3 DNA: TGTGCCAGTACCCCGATAGCGGGGGGGCGAGGGTACAATGAG. This translates into CASTPIAGGRGYNE. From start to end, the CDR3 is CASTPIAGGRGYNEQFF.

In this sample, this clone is medium-sized (0.01 to 0.1%). The read terminates 3 residues ahead of where the CDR3 ends, so the germline J gene completes it. The chain uses TRBV20-1 and TRBJ2-2; weak D call: TRBD1 (5 bases). CDR3 length equals 12 residues. Germline assignment: CDR1 DFQATT and CDR2 SNEGSKA (reference sequence). V lost 6 bases and J lost 3, with 8 bases in between. CDR3 loop: CSARVHTGELFF. The CDR3 bases that were read are TGCAGTGCCAGGGTACACACCGGGGAG.

This clone was counted many times. Read data end 3 residues before the CDR3 end; the end is taken from the germline J gene. This chain uses TRBV5-6 with TRBJ2-5; TRBD1 aligns across 10 bases. Germline V gene lookup returns CDR1 SGHDT and CDR2 YYEEEE. Trimming at V came to 7 bases and at J to 4 bases, leaving 7 bases not matched to a gene. The CDR3 runs 14 residues. The covered CDR3 bases are TGTGCCAGCCGTGGGACAGGGGTAGGAGAGACC. It codes for CASRGTGVGET. The whole CDR3 region reads CASRGTGVGETQYF.

In its sample, this clone was seen many times. The CDR3 end falls 3 residues outside the read, so it is completed with the germline J gene. The chain combines TRBV19 with TRBJ2-1; 15 bases line up with TRBD2. J lost 3 bases, V lost 5 bases, and 11 bases had no gene match. Germline V gives CDR1 LNHDA, CDR2 SQIVND (reference sequence). CDR3 length: 19 amino acids. The sequenced CDR3 bases are TGTGCCAGTAGTGTGGGACTAGCGGGGGGCCGAGCTGGCTACAATGAG. Translated: CASSVGLAGGRAGYNE. In full, the CDR3 reads CASSVGLAGGRAGYNEQFF.

Many counts were recorded for this clone. Read coverage stops 3 residues before the CDR3 terminus; the germline J gene supplies the remainder. The chain carries TRBV28 and TRBJ2-3, with TRBD1 matching 7 bases. The germline V gene has CDR1 MDHEN and CDR2 SYDVKM. Losses at the gene ends were 8 bases for V and 0 bases for J; bases not matched to a gene: 11. CDR3 size: 16 residues. CDR3 sequence reads: CASRTPGGTSTDTQYF. The covered CDR3 bases are TGTGCCAGCCGCACTCCAGGGGGAACGAGCACAGATACG.

A word on this clone: The read halts 3 residues ahead of the CDR3 end, with the missing end drawn from the germline J gene. This chain uses TRBV7-9 with TRBJ2-3; D unresolved. Germline CDR1 reads SEHNR; CDR2 reads FQNEAQ (reference sequence). There are 13 residues in the CDR3. V lost 4 bases to trimming and J lost 2 bases, with 7 bases between them. Partial CDR3 DNA: TGTGCCAGCAGCTCCCAGAACACAGATACG. It translates to CASSSQNTDT. The full CDR3 protein reads CASSSQNTDTQYF.

The table lists this clone with many counts. CDR3 residues: CASSFGETQYF. The DNA read from the CDR3 is TGTGCCAGCAGTTTCGGAGAGACC. The chain carries TRBV12-3 or TRBV12-4 and TRBJ2-5; D gene unclear. With the read ending 3 residues before the CDR3 end, the germline J gene is used to fill in that end. The CDR3 runs to 11 residues. Trimming stripped 3 bases from V and 4 bases from J, with 3 bases between.

This clone was seen only a few times. The read halts 3 residues ahead of the CDR3 end, with the missing end drawn from the germline J gene. V and J are TRBV19 and TRBJ1-5; D possibly corresponds to TRBD1 (6 bases). The V end lost 1 base, the J end lost 1 base, and 17 bases lay between the germline ends. The CDR3 contains 18 residues. CDR1 is LNHDA, CDR2 SQIVND, per germline (reference sequence). This chain's CDR3 is CASSIVRGTPASNQPQHF. CDR3 DNA (partial): TGTGCCAGTAGTATAGTCAGGGGCACCCCGGCCAGCAATCAGCCC.

Concerning this clone: Sequence at one end of the junction differs from germline and may be a read error. The read is 3 residues too short to cover the CDR3 end, so that end is filled in from the germline J gene. This rearrangement joins TRBV7-9 to TRBJ1-1; D is uncertain. CDR1 and CDR2 (germline): SEHNR, FQNEAQ (reference sequence). There are 13 residues in the CDR3. The CDR3 protein is CSSSLGQNTEAFF. Partial CDR3 DNA: TGTTCCAGCAGCTTAGGGCAGAACACTGAA.